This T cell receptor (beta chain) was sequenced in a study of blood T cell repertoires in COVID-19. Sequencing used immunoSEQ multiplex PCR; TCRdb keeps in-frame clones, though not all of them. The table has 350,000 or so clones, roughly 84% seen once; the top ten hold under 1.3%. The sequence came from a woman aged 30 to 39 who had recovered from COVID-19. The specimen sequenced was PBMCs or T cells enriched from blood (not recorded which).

The CDR3: CASSKGGGALSGNTIYF. In DNA, the CDR3 is TGTGCCAGCAGCAAAGGGGGCGGGGCACTCTCTGGAAACACCATATATTTT. This chain connects TRBV21-1 to TRBJ1-3. TRBV21-1 is a documented pseudogene. The CDR3 contains 17 residues.